Listed below are T cell receptor beta chains from one sample, sequenced in a study of human T cells and chemical hapten exposure. MiXCR, applied by TCRdb to the RACE reads, yields one record per CDR3 protein. The sample has fewer than 350,000 distinct CDR3 sequences; around 7.3% are singletons. The specimen comprised whole blood, sampled in connection with sensitization to the hapten diphenylcyclopropenone (DPC). These receptors originate from a man aged 18 to 30 with alopecia areata. Some clones in this sample may be carry-over from other donors' samples. CDR3s include the opening cysteine and the closing phenylalanine or tryptophan. The D gene is left open where the match is weak. Not all rows give a size; the values are once, few, many and, for expanded clones, a class.

V gene	J gene	clone size	D gene	CDR3 protein	CDR3 DNA
TRBV28	TRBJ2-3	many	NA	CASSLAPDTQYF	TGTGCCAGCAGTTTAGCGCCAGATACGCAGTATTTT
TRBV6-5	TRBJ1-1	NA	NA	CASKVGGPNTEAFF	TGTGCCAGCAAAGTGGGGGGACCGAACACTGAAGCTTTCTTT
TRBV6-5	TRBJ1-3	NA	NA	CASRSGDFSLNTIYF	TGTGCCAGCAGGTCAGGGGATTTCTCGTTGAACACCATATATTTT
TRBV12-3/TRBV12-4	TRBJ2-5	NA	TRBD1	CASSKQGAGQETQYF	TGTGCCAGCAGCAAACAGGGGGCAGGGCAAGAGACCCAGTACTTC
TRBV7-2	TRBJ1-6	NA	TRBD1	CASRPGKGGQGILASPLHF	TGTGCCAGCAGACCCGGTAAAGGGGGACAGGGGATACTCGCTTCACCCCTCCACTTT
TRBV9	TRBJ2-2	few	NA	CASSVGPGANTGELFF	TGTGCCAGCAGCGTAGGTCCGGGCGCGAACACCGGGGAGCTGTTTTTT
TRBV7-9	TRBJ1-5	many	NA	CASSLEGKQPQHF	TGTGCCAGCAGCTTAGAAGGGAAACAGCCCCAGCATTTT
TRBV15	TRBJ1-1	NA	TRBD1	CATSRDRGTGEVGTEAFF	TGTGCCACCAGCAGAGATCGAGGGACAGGGGAAGTAGGAACTGAAGCTTTCTTT
TRBV5-1	TRBJ1-1	few	TRBD1	CASCLTGQMNTEAFF	TGCGCCAGCTGCCTGACAGGGCAAATGAACACTGAAGCTTTCTTT
TRBV28	TRBJ2-7	few	NA	CASSLSFLGGRLDHSYEQYF	TGTGCCAGCAGTTTATCATTTCTCGGGGGACGCCTTGATCACTCCTACGAGCAGTACTTC
TRBV14	TRBJ2-5	NA	NA	CASSQDLWGIQETQYF	TGTGCCAGCAGCCAAGATCTTTGGGGAATTCAAGAGACCCAGTACTTC
TRBV24-1	TRBJ1-1	NA	NA	CATSDSPGRGNTEAFF	TGTGCCACCAGTGATTCCCCAGGGCGCGGGAACACTGAAGCTTTCTTT
TRBV5-1	TRBJ2-5	few	TRBD2	CASTRLAGRQETQYF	TGCGCCAGCACAAGGCTAGCGGGGCGCCAAGAGACCCAGTACTTC
TRBV28	TRBJ1-1	NA	NA	CASTYEVEAFF	TGTGCCAGCACCTACGAAGTTGAAGCTTTCTTT
TRBV21-1	TRBJ2-3	NA	NA	CASMGRQGPPEGTDTQYF	TGTGCCAGCATGGGGAGACAGGGCCCGCCGGAAGGCACAGATACGCAGTATTTT
TRBV6-2/TRBV6-3	TRBJ2-5	NA	NA	CASSAGPGWIQETQYF	TGTGCCAGCAGTGCGGGCCCTGGTTGGATCCAAGAGACCCAGTACTTC